This T cell receptor beta chain was recovered during a study of blood T cell repertoires in COVID-19. Study overall: COVID-19 samples collected from the United States, Italy and Spain covered acute and convalescent phases.

Recovered status applied to Cohort 3 donors who had two consecutive negative PCRs. It also applied to those with clearance or with symptom resolution. V was shortened by 3 bases and J by 0 bases, with 5 bases between the two germline ends. In germline, CDR1 is SGHNT, CDR2 YENEEA. The CDR3 spans 13 residues. Sequencing was performed with immunoSEQ multiplex PCR; in TCRdb, only in-frame clones are kept and a portion is missing. The sample lists about 370,000 clones, 89% seen once, with 1.7% in the top ten. The receptor was derived from a woman younger than 45 who had recovered from COVID-19. This sequence joins TRBV11-3 and TRBJ1-1; D unresolved. The specimen was PBMCs or T cells enriched from blood (not recorded which). CDR3 region: CASSFSLNTEAFF. Here the CDR3 DNA reads TGTGCCAGCAGCTTCTCCCTGAACACTGAAGCTTTCTTT.